The TCR beta chain described here comes from a study of T cell repertoires in cytomegalovirus infection. Overall study context: Researchers turned to recently identified HLA-C-restricted CMV epitopes as well as well-studied HLA-B-restricted ones. Signatures in public TCR beta sequences pointed to both CMV infection and matching HLA type.

Between the trimmed V and J ends, which lost 5 bases and 0 bases, there was a span of 10 bases. This CDR3 contains 15 residues. This clonotype occurred many times. Its antigen is not identified. Whole-study findings and limits: There were carriers of CMV plus the relevant HLA, and cumulative public TCR beta family frequency identified them. Ex vivo, HLA-C-restricted CMV-specific TCR beta clonotypes prevailed over the rest of the response.

TCRdb re-analysed the reads in MiXCR, keeping a single row per CDR3 protein. The sample holds around 300,000 distinct CDR3 sequences; 22% are singletons and the top ten take roughly a fifth. The sequence came from a human donor in good health (CMV status not recorded). Some clones in this sample may be carry-over from other donors' samples. Sequences were derived from cultured PBMCs, sampled from culture after CMV antigen stimulation. The chain recombines TRBV12-3 or TRBV12-4 with TRBJ1-4, with D unresolved. The CDR3 nucleotides are TGTGCCAGCAGTCCCAACATCGCAACTAATGAAAAACTGTTTTTT. It translates to CASSPNIATNEKLFF.